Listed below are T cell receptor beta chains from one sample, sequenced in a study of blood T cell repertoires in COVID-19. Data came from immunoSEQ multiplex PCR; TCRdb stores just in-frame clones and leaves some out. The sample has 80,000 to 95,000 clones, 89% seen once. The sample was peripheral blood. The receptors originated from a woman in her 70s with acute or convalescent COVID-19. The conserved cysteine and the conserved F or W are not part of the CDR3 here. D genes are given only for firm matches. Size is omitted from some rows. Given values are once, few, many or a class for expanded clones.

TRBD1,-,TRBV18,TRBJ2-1,ASSRDSHNEQF
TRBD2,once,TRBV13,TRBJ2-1,ASSLGGRAGNEQF
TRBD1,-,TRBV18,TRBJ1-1,ASSPDRDKTEAF
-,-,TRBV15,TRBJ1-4,ATSHGPSTATNEKLF
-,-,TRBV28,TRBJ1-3,ASSWGAGNTIY
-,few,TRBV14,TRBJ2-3,ASSQAQAPRTDTQY
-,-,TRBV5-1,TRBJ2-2,ASSSRTAPASNTGELF
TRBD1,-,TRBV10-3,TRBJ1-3,AISEGDRAFGNTIY
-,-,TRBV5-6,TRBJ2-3,ASSLSQRAGYSTDTQY
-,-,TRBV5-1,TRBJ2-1,ASSLVVNEQF
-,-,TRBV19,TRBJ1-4,ASRNRTNEKLF
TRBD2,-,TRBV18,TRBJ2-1,ASSPTSRGADEQF
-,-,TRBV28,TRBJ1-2,ASSPNRVSGYT
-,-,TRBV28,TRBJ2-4,ASSLQIRAKNIQY
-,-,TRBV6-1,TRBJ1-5,ASSEMTGYNQPQH
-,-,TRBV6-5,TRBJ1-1,ASRPPGGMNTEAF
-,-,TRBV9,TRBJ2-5,ASSVSVLSGETQY
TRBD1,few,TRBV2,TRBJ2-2,ASRDRDRANTGELF
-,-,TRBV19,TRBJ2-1,ASSIDIGSYNEQF
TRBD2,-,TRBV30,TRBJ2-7,AWSVRLAGGYEQY
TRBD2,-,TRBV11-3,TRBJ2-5,ASSLGRTSGGMETQY
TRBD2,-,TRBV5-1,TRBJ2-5,ASSLPGGQETQY
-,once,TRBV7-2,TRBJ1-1,ASKQLAVNTEAF
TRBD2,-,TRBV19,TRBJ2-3,ASSVGTSGPTDTQY
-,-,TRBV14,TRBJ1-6,ASSQEAGNSPLH
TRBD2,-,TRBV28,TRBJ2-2,ASKSGIGELF
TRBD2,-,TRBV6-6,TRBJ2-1,ASRWTSGKGNEQF
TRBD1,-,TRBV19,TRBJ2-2,ASRPQGANTGELF
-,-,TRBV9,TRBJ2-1,ASSVDSLGEQF
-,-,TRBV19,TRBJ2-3,ASRHRNRETDTQY
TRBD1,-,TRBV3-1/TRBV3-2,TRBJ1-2,ASSQIQGAYGYT
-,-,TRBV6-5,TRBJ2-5,ASSYSDKQETQY
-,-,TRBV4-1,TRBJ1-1,ASSQPASRGTEAF
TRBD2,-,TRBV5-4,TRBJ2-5,ASRPDSGGLQETQY
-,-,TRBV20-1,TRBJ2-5,SAHRVETQY
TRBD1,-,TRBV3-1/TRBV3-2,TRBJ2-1,ASSQTGNEQF
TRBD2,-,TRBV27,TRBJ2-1,ASSTTGTIGNEQF
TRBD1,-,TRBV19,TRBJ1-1,ASSIGTGVLMNTEAF
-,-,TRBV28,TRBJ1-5,ASSYPGGLGNQPQH
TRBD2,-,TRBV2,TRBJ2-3,ASSVLAITDTQY
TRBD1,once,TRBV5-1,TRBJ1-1,ASFRGQGAGRTEAF
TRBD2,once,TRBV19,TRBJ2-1,ASSLGGVYEQF
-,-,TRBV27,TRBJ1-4,ASSFTGIQGKLF
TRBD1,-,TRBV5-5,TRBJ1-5,ASSEGWTGGNQPQH
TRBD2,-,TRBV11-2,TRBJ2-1,ASSLVLGLAGEEYNEQF
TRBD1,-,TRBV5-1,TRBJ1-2,ASRPSTGANYGYT
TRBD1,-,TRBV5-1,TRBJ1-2,ASSPTQGNYGYT
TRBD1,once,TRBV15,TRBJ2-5,ATSRALGTAGTGETQY
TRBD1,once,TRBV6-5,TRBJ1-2,ASSTQGNYGYT
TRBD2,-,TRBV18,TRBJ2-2,ASSRLAGVFSGELF
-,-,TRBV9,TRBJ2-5,ASSVGNGNGETQY
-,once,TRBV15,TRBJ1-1,ATSSRQALNTEAF
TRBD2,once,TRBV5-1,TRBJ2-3,ASSPGLAGGASTDTQY
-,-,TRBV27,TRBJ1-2,ASNGHSFYGYT
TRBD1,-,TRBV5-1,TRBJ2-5,ASRTGGKEETQY
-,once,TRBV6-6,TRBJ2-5,ASSLSGAYQETQY
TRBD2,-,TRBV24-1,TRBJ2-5,ATSEGGGRQETQY